These T cell receptor beta chains were read from a single sample in a study of CD8+ T cells in alopecia areata. Measured with immunoSEQ multiplex PCR; TCRdb has only the in-frame clones, and not every one. The sample contains more than 200,000 clones, roughly two thirds of which appear only once. Sequenced here: CD4+ T cells sorted from blood, sampled at week 0. The receptors were sampled from a human donor with alopecia areata. Both conserved end residues are part of each CDR3. Each record gives: clone size, D gene, J gene, V gene, CDR3 DNA, CDR3 protein. D genes are given only for firm matches. Expanded clones get a size class; other rows say once, few or many, or leave the size out.

abundance: once
d_gene: .
j_gene: TRBJ2-2
v_gene: TRBV29-1
CDR3nt: TGCAGCGTTGGAGCTTGGAGGGCCGGGGAGCTGTTTTTT
CDR3aa: CSVGAWRAGELFF

abundance: .
d_gene: .
j_gene: TRBJ1-1
v_gene: TRBV29-1
CDR3nt: TGCAGCGCCGGCTTCGGACATCAAGCTTTCTTT
CDR3aa: CSAGFGHQAFF

abundance: .
d_gene: TRBD1
j_gene: TRBJ2-1
v_gene: TRBV7-2
CDR3nt: TGTGCCAGCAGCCCCCGGACAGGGAGCACAGGGTCCTACAATGAGCAGTTCTTC
CDR3aa: CASSPRTGSTGSYNEQFF

abundance: .
d_gene: .
j_gene: TRBJ1-6
v_gene: TRBV2
CDR3nt: TGTGCCAGCAGTTGGGACCAGGGGAATTCACCCCTCCACTTT
CDR3aa: CASSWDQGNSPLHF

abundance: .
d_gene: TRBD1
j_gene: TRBJ2-5
v_gene: TRBV4-3
CDR3nt: TGCGCCAGCAGCCAAGATAGGCAGGGGGCGAAGACCCAGTACTTC
CDR3aa: CASSQDRQGAKTQYF

abundance: .
d_gene: TRBD1
j_gene: TRBJ2-1
v_gene: TRBV11-2
CDR3nt: TGTGCCAGCAGCGGCATACAGGGGGCTCCGGTTAATGAGCAGTTCTTC
CDR3aa: CASSGIQGAPVNEQFF

abundance: .
d_gene: TRBD2
j_gene: TRBJ2-7
v_gene: TRBV6-4
CDR3nt: TGTGCCAGCACCCGAGGAAGCGGGGACTCCTACGAGCAGTACTTC
CDR3aa: CASTRGSGDSYEQYF

abundance: .
d_gene: TRBD2
j_gene: TRBJ2-3
v_gene: TRBV30
CDR3nt: TGTGCCTGGACTAGCGGGGGGCGCCCCACAGATACGCAGTATTTT
CDR3aa: CAWTSGGRPTDTQYF

abundance: .
d_gene: TRBD2
j_gene: TRBJ2-3
v_gene: TRBV4-1
CDR3nt: TGCGCCAGCAGCGCTACTAGCGGGGGGGCCGGAGATACGCAGTATTTT
CDR3aa: CASSATSGGAGDTQYF

abundance: .
d_gene: .
j_gene: TRBJ2-7
v_gene: TRBV29-1
CDR3nt: TGCAGCGGTGGACAGTTCTACGAGCAGTACTTC
CDR3aa: CSGGQFYEQYF

abundance: .
d_gene: .
j_gene: TRBJ1-2
v_gene: TRBV7-3
CDR3nt: TGTGCCAGCAGCTTAGGGCCTGAGGACGGCTACACCTTC
CDR3aa: CASSLGPEDGYTF

abundance: .
d_gene: .
j_gene: TRBJ2-3
v_gene: TRBV7-3
CDR3nt: TGTGCCAGCAGCCCTCAGGGGTCCCGCACAGATACGCAGTATTTT
CDR3aa: CASSPQGSRTDTQYF

abundance: few
d_gene: .
j_gene: TRBJ1-6
v_gene: TRBV30
CDR3nt: TGTGCCTGGAGTGTAGATTACAGAGATTCACCCCTCCACTTT
CDR3aa: CAWSVDYRDSPLHF

abundance: .
d_gene: .
j_gene: TRBJ1-6
v_gene: TRBV2
CDR3nt: TGTGCCAGCAGTGCACAGGGTGGAGGGTATAATTCACCCCTCCACTTT
CDR3aa: CASSAQGGGYNSPLHF

abundance: few
d_gene: TRBD1
j_gene: TRBJ1-2
v_gene: TRBV29-1
CDR3nt: TGCAGCGGGGGACAGGACTATGGCTACACCTTC
CDR3aa: CSGGQDYGYTF

abundance: .
d_gene: .
j_gene: TRBJ2-3
v_gene: TRBV5-1
CDR3nt: TGCGCCAGCACCTTGTCGGGGGCGTTGACAGATACGCAGTATTTT
CDR3aa: CASTLSGALTDTQYF

abundance: .
d_gene: .
j_gene: TRBJ2-7
v_gene: TRBV2
CDR3nt: TGTGCCAGCAGTGATCGGGGGTTCTACGAGCAGTACTTC
CDR3aa: CASSDRGFYEQYF

abundance: .
d_gene: .
j_gene: TRBJ2-6
v_gene: TRBV29-1
CDR3nt: TGCAGCGTCCAGGGGTCTGGGGCCAACGTCCTGACTTTC
CDR3aa: CSVQGSGANVLTF

abundance: .
d_gene: TRBD1
j_gene: TRBJ1-2
v_gene: TRBV7-2
CDR3nt: TGTGCCAGCAGCCCAAAGACAGGGGCCGACTATGGCTACACCTTC
CDR3aa: CASSPKTGADYGYTF

abundance: .
d_gene: TRBD1
j_gene: TRBJ2-3
v_gene: TRBV7-9
CDR3nt: TGTGCCAGCAGCTCCCAGGGGGCCGGCACAGATACGCAGTATTTT
CDR3aa: CASSSQGAGTDTQYF